These 7 T cell receptor beta chains came from one sample sequenced in a study of T cells after yellow fever vaccination. TCRdb processed the 5' RACE reads anew with MiXCR; each CDR3 protein has one entry. This table holds hundreds of thousands of distinct CDR3 sequences, 18% found once. The starting material was PBMCs, obtained before the yellow fever booster vaccination. These receptors all stem from a man aged 18-30 years who received the YFV17D yellow fever vaccine.

This clonotype was detected many times. The chain is built from TRBV5-1 and TRBJ1-1; 7 bases agree with TRBD1. Germline V CDR1 and CDR2: SGHRS, YFSETQ. This CDR3 has 15 amino acids. The J segment lost 0 bases and the V segment lost 4 bases, leaving 6 bases of the junction unmatched. In nucleotides, the CDR3 is TGCGCCAGCAGCACCACAGGGGTACTGAACACTGAAGCTTTCTTT. Its protein product is CASSTTGVLNTEAFF.

This clonotype was recorded at least ten times. The chain combines TRBV2 with TRBJ2-7, with TRBD1 matching over 8 bases. V lost 2 bases and J lost 9; bases outside the gene matches: 9. The CDR3 length is 14 residues. CDR1 is SNHLY, CDR2 FYNNEI, per germline. The CDR3 coding sequence is TGTGCCAGCAGTGAATCTCCAGGGGGCATTCGGCAGTACGTC. Protein: CASSESPGGIRQYV.

The chain uses TRBV29-1 and TRBJ2-1; either TRBD1 or TRBD2 may supply D (5 bases each). The length of the CDR3 is 12 residues. Trimming pared 7 bases from V and 4 bases from J, leaving 11 bases between. Per the germline V gene, CDR1 is SQVTM and CDR2 is ANQGSEA. This CDR3 is CSGRDGYNEQFF. The CDR3 DNA reads TGCAGCGGCCGGGACGGGTACAATGAGCAGTTCTTC.

The genes are TRBV12-3 or TRBV12-4 and TRBJ2-5; D is unclear. The CDR3 has 12 residues. V lost 2 bases, J lost 9 bases, and 10 bases lay in between. The CDR3 region is CASSLNSPAQYF. The CDR3 DNA reads as TGTGCCAGCAGTTTAAATTCGCCGGCCCAGTACTTC.

The chain carries TRBV7-9 and TRBJ2-7; D is perhaps TRBD2 (5 bases). CDR1 and CDR2 (germline): SEHNR, FQNEAQ (reference sequence). The V end lost 5 bases, the J end lost 1 base, and 12 bases lay between the germline ends. This CDR3 is 14 amino acids long. This CDR3 is CASSPTRGSYEQYF. The CDR3 coding sequence is TGTGCCAGCAGCCCAACCCGGGGATCCTACGAGCAGTACTTC.

This chain uses TRBV11-2 with TRBJ1-5; 7 bases map to TRBD1. CDR3 length: 15 residues. V was clipped by 10 bases and J by 9 bases; unmatched bases: 18. Looked up from germline, CDR1 is SGHAT and CDR2 is FQNNGV. DNA of the CDR3: TGTGCCACGCAGGGGGACAGTGGTGTGAATGTGCCCCAGCATTTT. Its translation is CATQGDSGVNVPQHF.

This clonotype was counted only a few times. The CDR3 protein is CASSFSEDRVLELV. CDR3 DNA sequence: TGTGCCAGCAGTTTTAGTGAGGACAGGGTCCTTGAACTGGTA. V gene TRBV6-6 combines with J gene TRBJ2-7; 8 bases map to TRBD1. CDR1 and CDR2 from the germline V gene are MNHNY and SVGAGI (reference sequence). The CDR3 is made up of 14 amino acids.